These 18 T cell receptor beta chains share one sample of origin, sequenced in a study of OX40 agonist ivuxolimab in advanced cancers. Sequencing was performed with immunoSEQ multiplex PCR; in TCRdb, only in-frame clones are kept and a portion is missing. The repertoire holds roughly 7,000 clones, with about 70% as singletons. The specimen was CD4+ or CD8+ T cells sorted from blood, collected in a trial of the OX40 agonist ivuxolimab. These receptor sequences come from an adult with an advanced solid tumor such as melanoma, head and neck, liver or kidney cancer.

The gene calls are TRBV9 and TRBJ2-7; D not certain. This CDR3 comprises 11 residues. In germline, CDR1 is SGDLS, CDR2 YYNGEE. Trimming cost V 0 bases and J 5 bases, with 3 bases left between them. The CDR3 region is CASSVENEQYF. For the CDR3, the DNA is TGTGCCAGCAGCGTAGAGAACGAGCAGTACTTC.

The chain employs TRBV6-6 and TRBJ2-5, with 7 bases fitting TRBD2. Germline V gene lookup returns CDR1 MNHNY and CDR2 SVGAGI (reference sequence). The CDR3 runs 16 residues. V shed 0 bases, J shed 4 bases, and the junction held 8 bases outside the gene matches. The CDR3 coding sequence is TGTGCCAGCAGTTACTCGGGGAGCCCGGGGGGAGAGACCCAGTACTTC. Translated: CASSYSGSPGGETQYF.

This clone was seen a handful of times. In DNA form, the CDR3 reads TGTGCCAGCTCACCAGGGCCCTGGACCTACGAGCAGTACTTC. It encodes CASSPGPWTYEQYF. This rearrangement joins TRBV18 to TRBJ2-7; no reliable D call. V shed 2 bases and J shed 2 bases, with 10 bases lying between them. Germline CDR1 and CDR2: KGHSH and LQKENI. CDR3 length: 14 residues.

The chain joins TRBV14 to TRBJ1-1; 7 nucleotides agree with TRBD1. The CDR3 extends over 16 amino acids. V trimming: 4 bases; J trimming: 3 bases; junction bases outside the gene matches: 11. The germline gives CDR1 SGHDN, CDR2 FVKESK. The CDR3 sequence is CASSLKSGTADTEAFF. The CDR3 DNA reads TGTGCCAGCAGCCTCAAATCCGGGACAGCGGACACTGAAGCTTTCTTT.

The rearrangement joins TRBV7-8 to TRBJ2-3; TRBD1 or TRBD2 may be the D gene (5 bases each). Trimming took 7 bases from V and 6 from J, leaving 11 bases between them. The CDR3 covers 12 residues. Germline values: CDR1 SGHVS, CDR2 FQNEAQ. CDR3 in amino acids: CASNVWGDTQYF. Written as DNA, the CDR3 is TGTGCCAGCAACGTGTGGGGGGATACGCAGTATTTT.

The CDR3 loop reads CASSYSPRLSGNTIYF. The CDR3 DNA follows: TGTGCCAGCAGTTACAGTCCACGTCTTTCTGGAAACACCATATATTTT. The chain uses TRBV6-5 and TRBJ1-3; D not certain. Germline CDR1 reads MNHEY; CDR2 reads SVGAGI. This CDR3 has 16 residues. Trimming left V 2 bases short and J 1 base short, with 12 bases between.

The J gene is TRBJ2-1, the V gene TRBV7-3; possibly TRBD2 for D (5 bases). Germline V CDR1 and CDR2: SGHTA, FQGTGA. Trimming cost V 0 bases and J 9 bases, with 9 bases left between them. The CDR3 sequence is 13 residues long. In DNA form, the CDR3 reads TGTGCCAGCAGCTTAACCCCTGAGGGTGAGCAGTTCTTC. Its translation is CASSLTPEGEQFF.

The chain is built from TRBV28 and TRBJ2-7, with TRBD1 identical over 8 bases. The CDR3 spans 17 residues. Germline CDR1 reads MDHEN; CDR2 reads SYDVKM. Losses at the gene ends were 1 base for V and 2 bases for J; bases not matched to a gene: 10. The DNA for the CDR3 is TGTGCCAGCAGTTTATACCAAGACAGGGGAGTCCCCTACGAGCAGTACTTC. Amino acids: CASSLYQDRGVPYEQYF. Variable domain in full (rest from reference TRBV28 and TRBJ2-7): DVKVTQSSRYLVKRTGEKVFLECVQDMDHENMFWYRQDPGLGLRLIYFSYDVKMKEKGDIPEGYSVSREKKERFSLILESASTNQTSMYLCASSLYQDRGVPYEQYFGPGTRLTVT.

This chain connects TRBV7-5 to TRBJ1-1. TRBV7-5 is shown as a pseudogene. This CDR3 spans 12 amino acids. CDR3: CASSILNTEAFF. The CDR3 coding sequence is TGTGCCAGCAGCATATTGAACACTGAAGCTTTCTTT.

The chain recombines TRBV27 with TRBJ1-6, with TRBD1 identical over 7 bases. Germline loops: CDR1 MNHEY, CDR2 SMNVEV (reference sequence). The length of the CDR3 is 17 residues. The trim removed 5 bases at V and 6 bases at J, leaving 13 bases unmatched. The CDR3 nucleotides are TGTGCCAGCAGTCTACGACAGGGAGGCTATGGTAATTCACCCCTCCACTTT. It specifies CASSLRQGGYGNSPLHF.

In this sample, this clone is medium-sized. CDR3 DNA: TGTGCCAGCAGCACTACCACCTACAGGGGGTACTATGGCTACACCTTC. This gives the protein CASSTTTYRGYYGYTF. V gene TRBV9 combines with J gene TRBJ1-2, with TRBD1 matching over 8 bases. Germline V gene lookup returns CDR1 SGDLS and CDR2 YYNGEE. The CDR3 totals 16 residues. The V segment lost 4 bases and the J segment 3 bases; nucleotides outside the gene matches: 11. The full variable domain, with the rest looked up from reference TRBV9 and TRBJ1-2, is DSGVTQTPKHLITATGQRVTLRCSPRSGDLSVYWYQQSLDQGLQFLIQYYNGEERAKGNILERFSAQQFPDLHSELNLSSLELGDSALYFCASSTTTYRGYYGYTFGSGTRLTVV.

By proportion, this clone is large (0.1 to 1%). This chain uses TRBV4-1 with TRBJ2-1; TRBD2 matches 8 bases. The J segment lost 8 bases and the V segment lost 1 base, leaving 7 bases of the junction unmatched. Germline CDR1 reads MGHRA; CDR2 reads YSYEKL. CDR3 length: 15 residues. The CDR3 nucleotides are TGCGCCAGCAGCCAAGCCGTCGGGGGGGCATATGAGCAGTTCTTC. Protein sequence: CASSQAVGGAYEQFF.

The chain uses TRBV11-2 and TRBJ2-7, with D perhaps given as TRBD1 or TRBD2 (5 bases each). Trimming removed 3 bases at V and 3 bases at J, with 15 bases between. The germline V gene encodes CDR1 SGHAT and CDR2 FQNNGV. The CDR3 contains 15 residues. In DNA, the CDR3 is TGTGCCAGCAGCTTCGGAGGAGACAGCGTCTACGAGCAGTACTTC. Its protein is CASSFGGDSVYEQYF.

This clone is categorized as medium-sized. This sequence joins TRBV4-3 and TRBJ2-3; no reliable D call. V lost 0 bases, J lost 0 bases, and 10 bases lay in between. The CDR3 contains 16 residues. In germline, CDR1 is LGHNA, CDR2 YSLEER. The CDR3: CASSQEFASSTDTQYF. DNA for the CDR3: TGCGCCAGCAGCCAAGAGTTCGCCTCTAGCACAGATACGCAGTATTTT.

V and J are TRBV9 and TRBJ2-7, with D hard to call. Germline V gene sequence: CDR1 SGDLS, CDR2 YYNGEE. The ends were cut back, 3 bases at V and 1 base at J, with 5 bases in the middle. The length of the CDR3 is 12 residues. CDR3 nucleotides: TGTGCCAGCAGCGGAGAGTCCTACGAGCAGTACTTC. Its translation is CASSGESYEQYF.

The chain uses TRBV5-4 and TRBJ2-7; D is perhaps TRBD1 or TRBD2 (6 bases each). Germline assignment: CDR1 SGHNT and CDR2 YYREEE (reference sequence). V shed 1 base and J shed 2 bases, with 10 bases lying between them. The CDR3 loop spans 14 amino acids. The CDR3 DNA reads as TGTGCCAGCAGCTTGTATGGGGGGCCCTACGAGCAGTACTTC. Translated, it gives CASSLYGGPYEQYF.

In DNA, the CDR3 is TGCGCCAGCAGCCAAGTTATAACTACTCTAACCTACGAGCAGTACTTC. Translating it yields CASSQVITTLTYEQYF. The chain combines TRBV4-3 with TRBJ2-7; D is uncertain. From germline, CDR1 is LGHNA and CDR2 YSLEER. The germline V and J ends were trimmed by 1 base and 2 bases, with 15 bases remaining between them. There are 16 residues in the CDR3.

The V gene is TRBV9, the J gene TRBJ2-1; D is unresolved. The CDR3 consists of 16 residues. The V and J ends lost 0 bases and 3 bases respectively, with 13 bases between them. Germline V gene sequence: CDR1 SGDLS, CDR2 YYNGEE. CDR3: CASSVALGAFYNEQFF. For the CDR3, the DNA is TGTGCCAGCAGCGTAGCTCTAGGAGCGTTCTACAATGAGCAGTTCTTC. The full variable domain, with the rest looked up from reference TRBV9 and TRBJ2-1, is DSGVTQTPKHLITATGQRVTLRCSPRSGDLSVYWYQQSLDQGLQFLIQYYNGEERAKGNILERFSAQQFPDLHSELNLSSLELGDSALYFCASSVALGAFYNEQFFGPGTRLTVL.